These T cell receptor beta chains were read from a single sample in a study of cytomegalovirus exposure and HLA in healthy donors. Sequencing was performed with immunoSEQ multiplex PCR; in TCRdb, only in-frame clones are kept and a portion is missing. The sample has around 120,000 clones; about 81% are singletons. Material: PBMCs. The receptors derive from a middle-aged woman in good health and CMV-seropositive. Each CDR3 is given without its conserved first and last residue. The order of the fields is V gene, CDR3 length, J gene, CDR3 protein.

TRBV5-6	14	TRBJ2-3	ASSLGQGALGDTQY
TRBV19	12	TRBJ2-7	ASSIASGEREQY
TRBV6-1	9	TRBJ2-4	ASSHGTRNI
TRBV5-8	12	TRBJ1-2	ASSLGEQGYGYT
TRBV15	13	TRBJ1-5	ATSRDPPQGQPQH
TRBV28	14	TRBJ1-5	ASRQTKPIAIQPQH
TRBV25-1	12	TRBJ1-1	ASSESRAGGEAF
TRBV2	12	TRBJ2-5	ASGMGGTQETQY
TRBV11-3	13	TRBJ1-1	ASSQGGSMNTEAF
TRBV13	13	TRBJ2-5	ASSLLAGEGETQY
TRBV29-1	11	TRBJ2-3	STLRTGADTQY
TRBV6-1	13	TRBJ2-7	ASSSGTGRWEEQY
TRBV28	9	TRBJ1-2	ASSRERGYT
TRBV5-1	15	TRBJ2-3	ASSLYSGTGGADTQY
TRBV5-1	12	TRBJ2-3	ASSLELPTDTQY
TRBV28	13	TRBJ1-5	ASSLTGTGGQPQH
TRBV7-8	13	TRBJ1-2	ASSLRRGVPNGYT
TRBV7-2	13	TRBJ1-2	ASSSQQGGGYGYT
TRBV7-2	10	TRBJ2-7	AGYLTGDEQY
TRBV6-4	14	TRBJ2-1	ASSADRGISYNEQF
TRBV7-3	14	TRBJ2-2	ASSLRLSGNTGELF
TRBV6-1	12	TRBJ2-1	ASTPTGVQNEQF